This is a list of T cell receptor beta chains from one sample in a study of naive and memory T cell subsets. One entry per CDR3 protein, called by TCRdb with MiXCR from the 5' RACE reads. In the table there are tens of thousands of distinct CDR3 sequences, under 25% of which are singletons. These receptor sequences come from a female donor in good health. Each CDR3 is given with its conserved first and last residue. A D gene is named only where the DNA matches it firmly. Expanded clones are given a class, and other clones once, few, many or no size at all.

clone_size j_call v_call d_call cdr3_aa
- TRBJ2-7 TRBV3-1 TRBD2 CASSLAGTPYEQYF
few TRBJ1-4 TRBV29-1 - CSVLSVSEKLFF
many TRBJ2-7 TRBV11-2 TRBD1 CASSPTGMEQYF
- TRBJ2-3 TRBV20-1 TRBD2 CSAISGLTDTQYF
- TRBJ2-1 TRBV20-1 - CMWLASYNEQFF
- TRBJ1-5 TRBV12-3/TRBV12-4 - CASRRRDQPQHF
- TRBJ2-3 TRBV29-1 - CSVGGSSTDTQYF
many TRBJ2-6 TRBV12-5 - CASGLVRSSGANVLTF
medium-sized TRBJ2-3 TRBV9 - CASSVGGQADTQYF
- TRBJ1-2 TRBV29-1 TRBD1 CSVEVQGVDYGYTF
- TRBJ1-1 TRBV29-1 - CSVSSGGSEAFF
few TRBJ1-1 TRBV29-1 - CSVFSANTEAFF
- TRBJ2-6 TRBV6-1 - CASSEGGSGANVLTF
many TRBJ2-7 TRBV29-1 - CSVVLRNSYEQYF
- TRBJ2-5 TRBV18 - CASSRGTRFEETQYF
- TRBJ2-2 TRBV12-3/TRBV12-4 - CASSRTESGELFF
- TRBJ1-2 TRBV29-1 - CSGDGYTF
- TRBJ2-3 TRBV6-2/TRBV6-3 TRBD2 CASSWLAGFTDTQYF
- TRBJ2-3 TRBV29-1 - CSVVGRVSDTQYF
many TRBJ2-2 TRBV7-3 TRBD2 CASSQFGGSPGELFF
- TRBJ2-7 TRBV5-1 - CASSFRPSYEQYF
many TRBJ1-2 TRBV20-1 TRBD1 CSVLRQGASGYTF
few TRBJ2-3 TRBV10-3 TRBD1 CAISGGTGFTDTQYF
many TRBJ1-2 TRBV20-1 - CSASDGYTF
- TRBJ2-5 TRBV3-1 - CASSLRDLGTQYF
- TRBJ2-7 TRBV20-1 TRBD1 CSATDMTGLWSDEQYF
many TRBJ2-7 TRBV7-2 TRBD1 CASSLVATGPYEQYF
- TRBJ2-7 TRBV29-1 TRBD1 CSATSGGARGQYF
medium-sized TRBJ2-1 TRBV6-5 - CASSYGGNNNEQFF
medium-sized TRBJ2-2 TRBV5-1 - CASSFEGFTGGELFF
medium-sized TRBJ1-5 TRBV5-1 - CASSLDGQPNRSQHF
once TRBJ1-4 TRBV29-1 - CSVKNTTNEKLFF
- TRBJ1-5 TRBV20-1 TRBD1 CSAQRDRGNQPQHF
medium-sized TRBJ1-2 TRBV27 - CASSLWRGSGGYTF
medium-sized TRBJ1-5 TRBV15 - CATSGVGQPQHF
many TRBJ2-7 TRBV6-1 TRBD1 CASSPRMGDRGYEQYF
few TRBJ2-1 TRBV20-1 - CSARDPFSLSKYNEQFF
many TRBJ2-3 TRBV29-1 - CSVKSQGTDTQYF
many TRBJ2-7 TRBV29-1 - CSVGLTYEQYF
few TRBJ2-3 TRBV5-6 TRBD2 CASSPSGSVDTQYF